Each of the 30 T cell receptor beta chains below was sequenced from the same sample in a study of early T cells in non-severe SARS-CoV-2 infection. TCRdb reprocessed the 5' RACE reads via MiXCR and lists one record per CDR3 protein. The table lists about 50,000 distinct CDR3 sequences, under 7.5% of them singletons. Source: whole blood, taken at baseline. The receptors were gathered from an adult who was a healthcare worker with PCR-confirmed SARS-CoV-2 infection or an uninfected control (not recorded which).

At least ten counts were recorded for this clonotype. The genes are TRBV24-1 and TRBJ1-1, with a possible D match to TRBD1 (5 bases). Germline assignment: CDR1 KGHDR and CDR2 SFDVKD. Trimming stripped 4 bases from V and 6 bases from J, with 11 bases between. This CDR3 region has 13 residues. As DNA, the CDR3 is TGTGCCACCAGTGAACCGGGACGGCCTGAAGCTTTCTTT. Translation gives CATSEPGRPEAFF.

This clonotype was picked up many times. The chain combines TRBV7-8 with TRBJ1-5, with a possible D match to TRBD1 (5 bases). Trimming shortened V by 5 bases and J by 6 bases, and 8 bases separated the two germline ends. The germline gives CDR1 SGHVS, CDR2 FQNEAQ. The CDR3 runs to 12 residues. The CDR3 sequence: CASSKGVQPQHF. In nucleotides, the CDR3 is TGTGCCAGCAGCAAAGGGGTTCAGCCCCAGCATTTT.

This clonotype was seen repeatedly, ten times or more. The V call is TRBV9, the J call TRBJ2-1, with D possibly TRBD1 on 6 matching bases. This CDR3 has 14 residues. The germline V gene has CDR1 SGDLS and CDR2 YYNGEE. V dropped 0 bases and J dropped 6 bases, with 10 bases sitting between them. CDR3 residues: CASSVGLGGNEQFF. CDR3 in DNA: TGTGCCAGCAGCGTAGGCCTAGGGGGCAATGAGCAGTTCTTC.

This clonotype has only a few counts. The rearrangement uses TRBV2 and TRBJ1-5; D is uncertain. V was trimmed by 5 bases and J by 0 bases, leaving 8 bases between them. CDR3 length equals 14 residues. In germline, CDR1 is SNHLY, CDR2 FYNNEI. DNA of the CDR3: TGTGCCAGCAGTCTAGGATATAGCAATCAGCCCCAGCATTTT. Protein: CASSLGYSNQPQHF.

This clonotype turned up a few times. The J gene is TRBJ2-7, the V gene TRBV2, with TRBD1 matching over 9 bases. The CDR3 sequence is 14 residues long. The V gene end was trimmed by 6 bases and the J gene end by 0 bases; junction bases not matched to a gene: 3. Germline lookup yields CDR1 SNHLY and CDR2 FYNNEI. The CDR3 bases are TGTGCCAGCAGAAGGGACAGGGTCTCCTACGAGCAGTACTTC. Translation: CASRRDRVSYEQYF.

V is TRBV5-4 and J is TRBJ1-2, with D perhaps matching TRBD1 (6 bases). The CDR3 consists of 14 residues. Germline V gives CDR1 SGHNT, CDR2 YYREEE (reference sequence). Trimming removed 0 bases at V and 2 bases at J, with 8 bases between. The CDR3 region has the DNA TGTGCCAGCAGCTTGGAGAGGGGGAACTATGGCTACACCTTC. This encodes CASSLERGNYGYTF.

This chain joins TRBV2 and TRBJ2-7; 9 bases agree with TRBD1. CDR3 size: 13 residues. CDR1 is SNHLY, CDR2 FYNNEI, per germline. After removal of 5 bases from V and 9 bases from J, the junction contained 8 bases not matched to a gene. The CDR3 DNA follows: TGTGCCAGCAGTCGGGACAGGGTGGAGGGGCAGTACTTC. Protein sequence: CASSRDRVEGQYF.

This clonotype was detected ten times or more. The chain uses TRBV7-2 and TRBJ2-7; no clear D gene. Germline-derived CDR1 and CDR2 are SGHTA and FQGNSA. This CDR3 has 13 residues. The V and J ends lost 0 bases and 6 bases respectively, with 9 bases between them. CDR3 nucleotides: TGTGCCAGCAGCTTAGCGGAGAAATCCGAGCAGTACTTC. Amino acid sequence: CASSLAEKSEQYF. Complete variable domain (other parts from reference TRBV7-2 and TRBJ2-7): GAGVSQSPSNKVTEKGKDVELRCDPISGHTALYWYRQSLGQGLEFLIYFQGNSAPDKSGLPSDRFSAERTGGSVSTLTIQRTQQEDSAVYLCASSLAEKSEQYFGPGTRLTVT.

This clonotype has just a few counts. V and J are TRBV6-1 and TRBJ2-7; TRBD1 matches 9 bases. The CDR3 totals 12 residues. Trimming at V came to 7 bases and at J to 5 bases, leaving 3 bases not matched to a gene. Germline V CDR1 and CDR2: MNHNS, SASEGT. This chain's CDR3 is CASMRDRDEQYF. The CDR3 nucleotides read TGTGCCAGCATGAGGGACAGGGACGAGCAGTACTTC.

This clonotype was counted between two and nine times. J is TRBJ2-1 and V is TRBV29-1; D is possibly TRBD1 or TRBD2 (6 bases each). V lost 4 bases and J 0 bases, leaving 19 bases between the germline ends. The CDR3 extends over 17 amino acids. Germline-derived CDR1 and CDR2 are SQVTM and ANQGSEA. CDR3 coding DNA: TGCAGCGTTGCCCCCGGGGGCAGGGGAAGCTCCTACAATGAGCAGTTCTTC. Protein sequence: CSVAPGGRGSSYNEQFF.

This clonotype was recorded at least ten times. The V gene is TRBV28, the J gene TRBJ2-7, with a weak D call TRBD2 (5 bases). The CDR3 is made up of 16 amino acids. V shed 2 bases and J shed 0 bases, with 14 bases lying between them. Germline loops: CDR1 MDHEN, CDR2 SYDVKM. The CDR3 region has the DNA TGTGCCAGCAGTTTACTCGGACTCGGAAGCTCCTACGAGCAGTACTTC. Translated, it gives CASSLLGLGSSYEQYF.

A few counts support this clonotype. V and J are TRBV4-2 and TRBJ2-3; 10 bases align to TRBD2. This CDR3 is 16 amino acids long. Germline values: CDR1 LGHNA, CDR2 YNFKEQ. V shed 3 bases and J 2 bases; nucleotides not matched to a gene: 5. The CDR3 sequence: CASSQELAGSTDTQYF. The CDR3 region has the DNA TGTGCCAGCAGCCAGGAACTAGCGGGATCCACAGATACGCAGTATTTT.

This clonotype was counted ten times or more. CDR3 sequence reads: CASSLTTGLGEKLFF. As DNA, the CDR3 is TGTGCCAGCAGTTTAACGACAGGGCTGGGGGAAAAACTGTTTTTT. The rearrangement joins TRBV28 to TRBJ1-4, with TRBD1 matching over 7 bases. The V segment lost 2 bases and the J segment 8 bases; nucleotides outside the gene matches: 8. The germline V gene encodes CDR1 MDHEN and CDR2 SYDVKM. The CDR3 is 15 residues long.

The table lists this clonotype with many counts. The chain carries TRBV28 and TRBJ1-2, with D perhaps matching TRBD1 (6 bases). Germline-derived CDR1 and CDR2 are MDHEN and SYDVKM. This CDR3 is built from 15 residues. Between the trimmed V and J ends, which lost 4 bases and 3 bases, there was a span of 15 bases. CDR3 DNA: TGTGCCAGCAGTTCACGGGACAAGAGTTACTATGGCTACACCTTC. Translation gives CASSSRDKSYYGYTF.

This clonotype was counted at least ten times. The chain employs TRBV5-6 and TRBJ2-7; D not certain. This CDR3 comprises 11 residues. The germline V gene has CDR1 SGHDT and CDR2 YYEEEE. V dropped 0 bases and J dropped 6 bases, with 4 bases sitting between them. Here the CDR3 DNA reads TGTGCCAGCAGCTTGGACCGCGAGCAGTACTTC. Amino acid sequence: CASSLDREQYF.

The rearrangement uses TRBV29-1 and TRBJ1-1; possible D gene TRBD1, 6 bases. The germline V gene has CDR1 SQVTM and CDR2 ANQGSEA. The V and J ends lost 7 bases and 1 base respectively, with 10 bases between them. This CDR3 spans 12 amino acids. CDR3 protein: CSGGQGNTEAFF. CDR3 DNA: TGCAGCGGGGGGCAGGGGAACACTGAAGCTTTCTTT.

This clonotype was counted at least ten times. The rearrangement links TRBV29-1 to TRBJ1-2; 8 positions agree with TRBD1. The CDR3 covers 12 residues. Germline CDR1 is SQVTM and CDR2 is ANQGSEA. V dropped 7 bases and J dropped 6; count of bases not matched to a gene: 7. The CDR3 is CSAQTGEHGYTF. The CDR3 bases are TGCAGCGCTCAGACAGGGGAGCATGGCTACACCTTC.

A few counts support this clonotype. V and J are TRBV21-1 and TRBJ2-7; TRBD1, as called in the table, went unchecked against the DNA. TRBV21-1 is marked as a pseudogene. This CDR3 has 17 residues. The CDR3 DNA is TGTGCCAGCAGCAACCCGGGAGGGACAGGGGCCTCCTACGAGCAGTACTTC. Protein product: CASSNPGGTGASYEQYF.

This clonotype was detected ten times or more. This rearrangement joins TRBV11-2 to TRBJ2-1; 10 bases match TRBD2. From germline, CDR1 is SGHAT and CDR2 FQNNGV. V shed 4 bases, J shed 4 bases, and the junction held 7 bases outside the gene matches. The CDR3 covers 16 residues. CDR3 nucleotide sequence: TGTGCCAGCAGCTCGGAGGCTAGCGGGAGATACAATGAGCAGTTCTTC. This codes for CASSSEASGRYNEQFF.

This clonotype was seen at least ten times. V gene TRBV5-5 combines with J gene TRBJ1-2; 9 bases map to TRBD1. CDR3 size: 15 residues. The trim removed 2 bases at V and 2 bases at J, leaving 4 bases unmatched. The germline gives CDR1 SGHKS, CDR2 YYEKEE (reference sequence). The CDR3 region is CASSFTGGANYGYTF. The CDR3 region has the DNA TGTGCCAGCAGCTTCACAGGGGGCGCGAACTATGGCTACACCTTC.

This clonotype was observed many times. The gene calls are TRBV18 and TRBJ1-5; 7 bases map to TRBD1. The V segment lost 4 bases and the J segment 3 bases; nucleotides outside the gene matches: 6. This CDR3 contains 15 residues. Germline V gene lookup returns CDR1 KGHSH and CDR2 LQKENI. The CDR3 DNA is TGTGCCAGCTCACTTGACAGGGACCTCAATCAGCCCCAGCATTTT. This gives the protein CASSLDRDLNQPQHF.

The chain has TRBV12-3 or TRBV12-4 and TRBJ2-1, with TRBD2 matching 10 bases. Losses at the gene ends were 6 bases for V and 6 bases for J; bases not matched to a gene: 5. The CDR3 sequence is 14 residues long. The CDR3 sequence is CASRGTSATNEQFF. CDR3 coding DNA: TGTGCCAGCAGAGGGACTAGCGCCACCAATGAGCAGTTCTTC.

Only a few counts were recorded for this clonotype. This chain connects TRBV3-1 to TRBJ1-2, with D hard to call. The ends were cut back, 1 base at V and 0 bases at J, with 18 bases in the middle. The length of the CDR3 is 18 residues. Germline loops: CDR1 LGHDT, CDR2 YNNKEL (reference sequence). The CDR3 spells CASSQGSPKVRANYGYTF. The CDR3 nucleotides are TGTGCCAGCAGCCAAGGAAGCCCCAAGGTCCGAGCTAACTATGGCTACACCTTC.

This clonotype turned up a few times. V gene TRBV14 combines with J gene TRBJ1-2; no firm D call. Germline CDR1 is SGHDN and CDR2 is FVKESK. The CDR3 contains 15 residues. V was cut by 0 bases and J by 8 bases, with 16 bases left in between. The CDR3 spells CASSQDRARGGGYTF. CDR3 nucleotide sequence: TGTGCCAGCAGCCAAGACCGAGCGCGGGGAGGCGGCTACACCTTC.

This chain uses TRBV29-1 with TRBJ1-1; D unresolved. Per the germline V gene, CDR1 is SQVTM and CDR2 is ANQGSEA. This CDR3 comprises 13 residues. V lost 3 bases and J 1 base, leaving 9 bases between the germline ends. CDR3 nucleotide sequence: TGCAGCGTTGAGGTGACACCGAACACTGAAGCTTTCTTT. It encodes CSVEVTPNTEAFF.

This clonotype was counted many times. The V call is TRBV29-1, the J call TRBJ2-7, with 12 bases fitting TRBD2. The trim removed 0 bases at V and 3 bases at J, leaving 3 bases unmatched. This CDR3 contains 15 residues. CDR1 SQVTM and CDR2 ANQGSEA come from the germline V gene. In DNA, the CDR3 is TGCAGCGTTGAAGATAGACTAGCGGGAGTCTACGAGCAGTACTTC. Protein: CSVEDRLAGVYEQYF.

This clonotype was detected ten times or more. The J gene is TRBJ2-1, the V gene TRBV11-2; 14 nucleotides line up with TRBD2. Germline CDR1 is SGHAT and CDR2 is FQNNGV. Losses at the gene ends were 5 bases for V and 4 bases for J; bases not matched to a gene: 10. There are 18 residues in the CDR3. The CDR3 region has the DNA TGTGCCAGCAGCCCTCAAGGACTAGCGGGAGGCCCGTACAATGAGCAGTTCTTC. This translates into CASSPQGLAGGPYNEQFF. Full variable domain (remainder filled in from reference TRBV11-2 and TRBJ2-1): EAGVAQSPRYKIIEKRQSVAFWCNPISGHATLYWYQQILGQGPKLLIQFQNNGVVDDSQLPKDRFSAERLKGVDSTLKIQPAKLEDSAVYLCASSPQGLAGGPYNEQFFGPGTRLTVL.

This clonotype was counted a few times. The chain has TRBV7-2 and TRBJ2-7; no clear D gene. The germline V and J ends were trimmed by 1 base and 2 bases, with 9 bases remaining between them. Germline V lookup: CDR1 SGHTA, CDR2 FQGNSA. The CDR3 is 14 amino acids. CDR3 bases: TGTGCCAGCAGCTTAGTTAACCTCGCCTACGAGCAGTACTTC. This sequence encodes CASSLVNLAYEQYF. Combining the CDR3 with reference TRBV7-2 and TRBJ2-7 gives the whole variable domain GAGVSQSPSNKVTEKGKDVELRCDPISGHTALYWYRQSLGQGLEFLIYFQGNSAPDKSGLPSDRFSAERTGGSVSTLTIQRTQQEDSAVYLCASSLVNLAYEQYFGPGTRLTVT.

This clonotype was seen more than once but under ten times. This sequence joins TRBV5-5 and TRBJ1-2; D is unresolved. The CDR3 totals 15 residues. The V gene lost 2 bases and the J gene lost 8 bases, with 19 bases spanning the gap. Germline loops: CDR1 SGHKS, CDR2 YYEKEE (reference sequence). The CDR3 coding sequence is TGTGCCAGCAGCTTAGAGGGTGCGGCGATGAGAGGCTACACCTTC. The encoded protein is CASSLEGAAMRGYTF.

The CDR3 spells CASTPGQGPYEQYF. Written as DNA, the CDR3 is TGTGCCAGTACCCCGGGACAGGGACCCTACGAGCAGTACTTC. The chain employs TRBV19 and TRBJ2-7; 9 bases are a match to TRBD1. In germline, CDR1 is LNHDA, CDR2 SQIVND (reference sequence). After removal of 7 bases from V and 2 bases from J, the junction contained 6 bases not matched to a gene. The CDR3 is 14 residues long.